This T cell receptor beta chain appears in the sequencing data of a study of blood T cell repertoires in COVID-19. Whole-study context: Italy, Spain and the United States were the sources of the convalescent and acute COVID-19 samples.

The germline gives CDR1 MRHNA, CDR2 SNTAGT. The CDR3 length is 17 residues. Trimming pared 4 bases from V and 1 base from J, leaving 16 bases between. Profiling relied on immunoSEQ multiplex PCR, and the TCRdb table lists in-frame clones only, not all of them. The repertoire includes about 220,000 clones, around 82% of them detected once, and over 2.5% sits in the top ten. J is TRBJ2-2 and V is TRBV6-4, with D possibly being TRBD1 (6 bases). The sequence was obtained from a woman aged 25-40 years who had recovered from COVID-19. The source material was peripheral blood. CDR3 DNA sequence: TGTGCCAGCAGTGTTGAGCGTTACAGGGAGAACACCGGGGAGCTGTTTTTT. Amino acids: CASSVERYRENTGELFF.